The 23 T cell receptor beta chains below were found in one sample sequenced in a study of blood T cell repertoires in COVID-19. The protocol was immunoSEQ multiplex PCR, while the TCRdb copy is restricted to in-frame clones and leaves out a portion. The sample lists about 190,000 clones, about 85% occurring once. The sample was peripheral blood. Source of these receptors: a man younger than 45 with acute or convalescent COVID-19.

The V gene is TRBV28, the J gene TRBJ2-7; tentative D call: TRBD1 (6 bases). The germline V gene encodes CDR1 MDHEN and CDR2 SYDVKM. There are 14 residues in the CDR3. Between the trimmed V and J ends, which lost 5 bases and 3 bases, there was a span of 14 bases. CDR3 amino acids: CASSTPRTVYEQYF. The CDR3 bases are TGTGCCAGCAGTACCCCCCGGACAGTCTACGAGCAGTACTTC. The whole variable domain, remainder taken from reference TRBV28 and TRBJ2-7, is DVKVTQSSRYLVKRTGEKVFLECVQDMDHENMFWYRQDPGLGLRLIYFSYDVKMKEKGDIPEGYSVSREKKERFSLILESASTNQTSMYLCASSTPRTVYEQYFGPGTRLTVT.

The rearrangement joins TRBV27 to TRBJ2-7; no reliable D call. Germline loops: CDR1 MNHEY, CDR2 SMNVEV (reference sequence). This CDR3 spans 15 amino acids. V was trimmed by 2 bases and J by 2 bases, leaving 13 bases between them. For the CDR3, the DNA is TGTGCCAGCAGTTTACCACACCTTTTGGCCTACGAGCAGTACTTC. This translates into CASSLPHLLAYEQYF.

The chain couples TRBV7-9 to TRBJ2-1, with 13 bases identical to TRBD2. The CDR3 consists of 18 residues. CDR1 and CDR2 from the germline V gene are SEHNR and FQNEAQ (reference sequence). The J segment lost 1 base and the V segment lost 5 bases, leaving 8 bases of the junction unmatched. The CDR3 spells CASSRLGLAGISYNEQFF. The CDR3 DNA reads as TGTGCCAGCAGCCGCCTGGGACTAGCGGGAATTTCCTACAATGAGCAGTTCTTC. The full variable domain, with the rest looked up from reference TRBV7-9 and TRBJ2-1, is DTGVSQNPRHKITKRGQNVTFRCDPISEHNRLYWYRQTLGQGPEFLTYFQNEAQLEKSRLLSDRFSAERPKGSFSTLEIQRTEQGDSAMYLCASSRLGLAGISYNEQFFGPGTRLTVL.

The chain links TRBV18 to TRBJ2-7; 7 bases match TRBD2. The V and J ends lost 6 bases and 3 bases, in that order; junction bases with no gene match: 14. CDR3 length: 16 amino acids. In germline, CDR1 is KGHSH, CDR2 LQKENI. CDR3 residues: CASSSSFLADNYEQYF. The CDR3 DNA sequence: TGTGCCAGCTCTTCTTCTTTTCTAGCGGACAACTACGAGCAGTACTTC. The whole variable domain, remainder taken from reference TRBV18 and TRBJ2-7, is NAGVMQNPRHLVRRRGQEARLRCSPMKGHSHVYWYRQLPEEGLKFMVYLQKENIIDESGMPKERFSAEFPKEGPSILRIQQVVRGDSAAYFCASSSSFLADNYEQYFGPGTRLTVT.

The chain carries TRBV4-1 and TRBJ1-1, with 7 bases aligning to TRBD1. This CDR3 is 16 amino acids long. CDR1 is MGHRA, CDR2 YSYEKL, per germline. Germline trimming cut 1 base from V and 3 bases from J; bases unmatched to any gene: 8. CDR3 region: CASSQGEGARDTEAFF. The CDR3 DNA follows: TGCGCCAGCAGCCAAGGTGAGGGGGCGCGGGACACTGAAGCTTTCTTT.

The chain is built from TRBV20-1 and TRBJ2-7; D ambiguous. This CDR3 contains 14 residues. CDR1 is DFQATT, CDR2 SNEGSKA, per germline (reference sequence). Trimming stripped 3 bases from V and 2 bases from J, with 14 bases between. The CDR3 coding sequence is TGCAGTGCTAGTGGTAGCCGAAAAACCTACGAGCAGTACTTC. Amino acid sequence: CSASGSRKTYEQYF.

Of note for this clone: One end of the junction fails to match germline, which may point to a read error. The V and J genes are TRBV3-1 (or the pseudogene TRBV3-2) and TRBJ2-1, with D maybe TRBD1 (5 bases). Germline V gives CDR1 LGHDT, CDR2 YNNKEL (reference sequence). This CDR3 has 12 residues. This CDR3 reads CASSRGAGPTIF. The CDR3 nucleotides are TGTGCCAGCAGCCGTGGGGCTGGTCCCACGATCTTC.

V is TRBV24-1 and J is TRBJ1-5; D remains ambiguous. The germline CDR1 and CDR2 sequences are KGHDR and SFDVKD. Trimming cost V 3 bases and J 5 bases, with 4 bases left between them. The CDR3 contains 12 residues. CDR3 DNA sequence: TGTGCCACCAGTGATGGAGATCAGCCCCAGCATTTT. Translated, it gives CATSDGDQPQHF.

The rearrangement joins TRBV5-6 to TRBJ1-2; D ambiguous. CDR3 size: 14 residues. Germline V gives CDR1 SGHDT, CDR2 YYEEEE. V lost 1 base, J lost 8 bases, and 15 bases lay in between. The CDR3 reads CASSLSPGFGGYTF. The CDR3, as DNA: TGTGCCAGCAGCTTGTCTCCAGGCTTTGGAGGCTACACCTTC.

A single count supports this clone. V gene TRBV6-5 combines with J gene TRBJ1-2; D not certain. This CDR3 is 13 amino acids long. V lost 8 bases and J lost 0, with 10 bases in between. CDR1 is MNHEY and CDR2 is SVGAGI in the germline V gene. CDR3 residues: CASRAGPNYGYTF. CDR3 nucleotide sequence: TGTGCCAGCCGAGCAGGTCCTAACTATGGCTACACCTTC.

The V and J genes are TRBV18 and TRBJ2-7, with 9 bases that match TRBD2. The V segment lost 3 bases and the J segment 3 bases; nucleotides outside the gene matches: 3. From germline, CDR1 is KGHSH and CDR2 LQKENI. The CDR3 totals 14 residues. The CDR3: CASSPPAGGYEQYF. CDR3 nucleotide sequence: TGTGCCAGCTCACCTCCAGCGGGGGGCTACGAGCAGTACTTC.

This chain links TRBV4-2 with TRBJ2-7, with TRBD2 matching over 7 bases. Trimming took 2 bases from V and 5 from J; bases not matched to a gene: 9. CDR1 and CDR2 from the germline V gene are LGHNA and YNFKEQ. The CDR3 runs 15 residues. The CDR3 spells CASSQPQRDKHEQYF. CDR3 nucleotides: TGTGCCAGCAGCCAACCCCAGCGGGATAAACACGAGCAGTACTTC.

The chain uses TRBV28 and TRBJ2-7; 11 bases match TRBD1. Germline loops: CDR1 MDHEN, CDR2 SYDVKM. This CDR3 is 14 amino acids long. V shed 5 bases, J shed 3 bases, and the junction held 3 bases outside the gene matches. In nucleotides, the CDR3 is TGTGCCAGCAGTGTCGGGACAGGGGGCTACGAGCAGTACTTC. Amino acid sequence: CASSVGTGGYEQYF.

The V call is TRBV6-6, the J call TRBJ1-1, with a tentative D call TRBD1 (6 bases). The V gene's germline CDR1 is MNHNY and CDR2 SVGAGI (reference sequence). The CDR3 extends over 15 amino acids. The V gene lost 0 bases and the J gene lost 3 bases, with 11 bases spanning the gap. In DNA, the CDR3 is TGTGCCAGCAGTTACTCGGGGGGGCCGTACACTGAAGCTTTCTTT. Translating it yields CASSYSGGPYTEAFF.

This clone was seen a few times. The genes are TRBV9 and TRBJ1-6, with D possibly TRBD1 on 5 matching bases. With 4 bases removed from V and 3 bases from J, the gap between germline ends came to 14 bases. The CDR3 covers 16 residues. Germline V gene sequence: CDR1 SGDLS, CDR2 YYNGEE. CDR3 loop: CASSPRGYGYNSPLHF. The CDR3 region has the DNA TGTGCCAGCAGCCCTCGGGGGTACGGCTATAATTCACCCCTCCACTTT.

The rearrangement links TRBV3-1 (or the pseudogene TRBV3-2) to TRBJ2-5; 7 nucleotides align to TRBD1. Germline trimming cut 0 bases from V and 4 bases from J; bases unmatched to any gene: 2. This CDR3 is 14 amino acids long. Germline V gene data show CDR1 as LGHDT and CDR2 as YNNKEL (reference sequence). In DNA form, the CDR3 reads TGTGCCAGCAGCCAAGACACAGGGGTAGAGACCCAGTACTTC. Protein product: CASSQDTGVETQYF.

The V and J genes are TRBV14 and TRBJ2-1; D is unresolved. Germline V gene sequence: CDR1 SGHDN, CDR2 FVKESK. The CDR3 consists of 12 residues. With 5 bases removed from V and 6 bases from J, the gap between germline ends came to 8 bases. The CDR3, as DNA: TGTGCCAGCAGCTTGGAGACCAATGAGCAGTTCTTC. It specifies CASSLETNEQFF.

This clone was seen a handful of times. The genes are TRBV15 and TRBJ1-6; D might be TRBD1 (6 bases). Germline CDR1 LNHNV, CDR2 YYDKDF (reference sequence). The CDR3 sequence is 14 residues long. V was cut by 5 bases and J by 7 bases, with 12 bases left in between. CDR3 sequence reads: CATSPTGRNSPLHF. In DNA form, the CDR3 reads TGTGCCACCAGCCCGACAGGACGGAATTCACCCCTCCACTTT. The full variable domain, completed using reference TRBV15 and TRBJ1-6, is DAMVIQNPRYQVTQFGKPVTLSCSQTLNHNVMYWYQQKSSQAPKLLFHYYDKDFNNEADTPDNFQSRRPNTSFCFLDIRSPGLGDTAMYLCATSPTGRNSPLHFGNGTRLTVT.

The chain couples TRBV29-1 to TRBJ2-1; 8 nucleotides match TRBD2. The CDR3 is 16 residues long. Per germline, CDR1 SQVTM and CDR2 ANQGSEA. V shed 4 bases, J shed 0 bases, and the junction held 8 bases outside the gene matches. The CDR3 sequence: CSVGGGTRSSYNEQFF. In DNA, the CDR3 is TGCAGCGTTGGAGGCGGGACTAGAAGCTCCTACAATGAGCAGTTCTTC.

The rearrangement joins TRBV5-1 to TRBJ2-6, with 7 bases matching TRBD1. There are 19 residues in the CDR3. After removal of 4 bases from V and 0 bases from J, the junction contained 13 bases not matched to a gene. Germline CDR1 SGHRS, CDR2 YFSETQ. The CDR3 DNA is TGCGCCAGCAGCAGAAGGCCGGGACAGTCACTCTCTGGGGCCAACGTCCTGACTTTC. Encoded protein: CASSRRPGQSLSGANVLTF.

The chain joins TRBV19 to TRBJ2-3, with a weak D call TRBD2 (7 bases). CDR1 and CDR2 from the germline V gene are LNHDA and SQIVND (reference sequence). The CDR3 loop spans 15 amino acids. The V end lost 6 bases, the J end lost 2 bases, and 15 bases lay between the germline ends. CDR3 in amino acids: CASREGGANTDTQYF. For the CDR3, the DNA is TGTGCCAGTAGGGAAGGGGGGGCGAACACAGATACGCAGTATTTT.

This clone has more than one count but fewer than ten. The sample contains more than one DNA sequence encoding this CDR3. CDR3 loop: CASSVGVRRGVTDTQYF. The CDR3 DNA reads TGTGCCAGCAGCGTAGGAGTTCGACGGGGAGTCACAGATACGCAGTATTTT. This chain connects TRBV9 to TRBJ2-3; tentatively, D is TRBD2 (5 bases). V lost 0 bases and J 2 bases, leaving 16 bases between the germline ends. The germline CDR1 and CDR2 sequences are SGDLS and YYNGEE. The CDR3 is made up of 17 amino acids.

The chain employs TRBV10-2 and TRBJ1-5; 7 bases fit TRBD1. V trimming: 7 bases; J trimming: 2 bases; junction bases outside the gene matches: 5. Germline V gene sequence: CDR1 WSHSY, CDR2 SAAADI. The CDR3 sequence is 14 residues long. DNA for the CDR3: TGCGCCAGCACCCCCACAGGGGGCAATCAGCCCCAGCATTTT. Translated, it gives CASTPTGGNQPQHF.